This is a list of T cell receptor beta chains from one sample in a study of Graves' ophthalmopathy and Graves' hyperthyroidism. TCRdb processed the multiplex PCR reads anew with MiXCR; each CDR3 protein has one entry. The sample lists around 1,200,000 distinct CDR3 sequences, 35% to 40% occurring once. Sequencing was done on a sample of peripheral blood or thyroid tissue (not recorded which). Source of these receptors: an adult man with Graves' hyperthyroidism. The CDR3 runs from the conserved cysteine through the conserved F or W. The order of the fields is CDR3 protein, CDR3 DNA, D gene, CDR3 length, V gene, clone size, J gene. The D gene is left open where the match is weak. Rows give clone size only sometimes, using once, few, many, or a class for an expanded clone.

CDR3 protein: CASSVSQGGEQYF; CDR3 DNA: TGTGCCAGCAGTGTATCCCAGGGAGGAGAGCAGTACTTC; D gene: .; CDR3 length: 13; V gene: TRBV10-3; clone size: .; J gene: TRBJ2-7
CDR3 protein: CASSREGLTYEQYF; CDR3 DNA: TGTGCCAGCAGTCGCGAGGGATTAACCTACGAGCAGTACTTC; D gene: .; CDR3 length: 14; V gene: TRBV28; clone size: .; J gene: TRBJ2-7
CDR3 protein: CAASSEPDSLLNYGYTF; CDR3 DNA: TGTGCCGCCAGCAGTGAGCCGGACAGTCTTTTAAACTATGGCTACACCTTC; D gene: .; CDR3 length: 17; V gene: TRBV15; clone size: few; J gene: TRBJ1-2
CDR3 protein: CASSLFSRTRKFSYEQYF; CDR3 DNA: TGTGCCAGCAGCTTATTTTCGCGAACTAGAAAGTTTTCCTACGAGCAGTACTTC; D gene: .; CDR3 length: 18; V gene: TRBV7-6; clone size: few; J gene: TRBJ2-7
CDR3 protein: CASSVGVVGKLFF; CDR3 DNA: TGTGCCAGCAGCGTAGGGGTTGTCGGAAAACTGTTTTTT; D gene: .; CDR3 length: 13; V gene: TRBV9; clone size: many; J gene: TRBJ1-4
CDR3 protein: CASSQRGAGTQYF; CDR3 DNA: TGTGCCAGCAGCCAACGGGGGGCAGGGACCCAGTACTTC; D gene: .; CDR3 length: 13; V gene: TRBV7-9; clone size: few; J gene: TRBJ2-5
CDR3 protein: CASTQAVTGGIYEQYF; CDR3 DNA: TGTGCCAGCACCCAAGCGGTGACAGGGGGTATATACGAGCAGTACTTC; D gene: TRBD1; CDR3 length: 16; V gene: TRBV7-8; clone size: few; J gene: TRBJ2-7
CDR3 protein: CASSPLAAPEQYF; CDR3 DNA: TGTGCCAGCAGCCCTCTGGCAGCTCCCGAGCAGTACTTC; D gene: .; CDR3 length: 13; V gene: TRBV7-2; clone size: .; J gene: TRBJ2-7
CDR3 protein: CASSVGPGQAEDTIYF; CDR3 DNA: TGTGCCAGCAGCGTAGGTCCGGGACAGGCCGAGGACACCATATATTTT; D gene: TRBD1; CDR3 length: 16; V gene: TRBV9; clone size: .; J gene: TRBJ1-3
CDR3 protein: CASSYSKLADHVLTF; CDR3 DNA: TGTGCCAGCAGTTACTCGAAACTCGCGGATCACGTCCTGACTTTC; D gene: .; CDR3 length: 15; V gene: TRBV6-2/TRBV6-3; clone size: .; J gene: TRBJ2-6
CDR3 protein: CASELSGANVLTF; CDR3 DNA: TGTGCCAGCGAGCTCTCTGGGGCCAACGTCCTGACTTTC; D gene: .; CDR3 length: 13; V gene: TRBV7-9; clone size: few; J gene: TRBJ2-6
CDR3 protein: CASSGAGSTSGKLFF; CDR3 DNA: TGTGCCAGCAGCGGGGCGGGCTCCACCTCTGGAAAACTGTTTTTT; D gene: .; CDR3 length: 15; V gene: TRBV2; clone size: .; J gene: TRBJ1-4
CDR3 protein: CASSIVGGGYEQYF; CDR3 DNA: TGTGCCAGTAGCATCGTGGGGGGCGGCTACGAGCAGTACTTC; D gene: .; CDR3 length: 14; V gene: TRBV19; clone size: many; J gene: TRBJ2-7
CDR3 protein: CATSRQGPGLYEQYF; CDR3 DNA: TGTGCCACCAGCCGTCAGGGGCCAGGACTCTACGAGCAGTACTTC; D gene: .; CDR3 length: 15; V gene: TRBV15; clone size: many; J gene: TRBJ2-7
CDR3 protein: CSASLPDTQPQHF; CDR3 DNA: TGCAGTGCTAGCCTCCCAGACACTCAGCCCCAGCATTTT; D gene: .; CDR3 length: 13; V gene: TRBV20-1; clone size: .; J gene: TRBJ1-5
CDR3 protein: CSARPGWSPLHF; CDR3 DNA: TGCAGTGCTAGACCAGGGTGGTCACCCCTCCACTTT; D gene: .; CDR3 length: 12; V gene: TRBV20-1; clone size: many; J gene: TRBJ1-6
CDR3 protein: CASSRSGGPQETQYF; CDR3 DNA: TGTGCCAGCAGCCGGAGCGGGGGGCCCCAAGAGACCCAGTACTTC; D gene: TRBD2; CDR3 length: 15; V gene: TRBV28; clone size: .; J gene: TRBJ2-5
CDR3 protein: CASGPGTGSAFF; CDR3 DNA: TGTGCCAGCGGCCCCGGGACAGGCTCAGCTTTCTTT; D gene: TRBD1; CDR3 length: 12; V gene: TRBV12-3/TRBV12-4; clone size: many; J gene: TRBJ1-1
CDR3 protein: CSVGGGLTQYF; CDR3 DNA: TGCAGCGTTGGTGGGGGGTTGACCCAGTACTTC; D gene: .; CDR3 length: 11; V gene: TRBV29-1; clone size: .; J gene: TRBJ2-5
CDR3 protein: CSARGIRQGAEYGYTF; CDR3 DNA: TGCAGTGCTAGAGGCATTAGACAGGGGGCTGAATATGGCTACACCTTC; D gene: TRBD1; CDR3 length: 16; V gene: TRBV20-1; clone size: .; J gene: TRBJ1-2
CDR3 protein: CASSYGLGETQYF; CDR3 DNA: TGTGCCAGCAGTTACGGGCTGGGAGAGACCCAGTACTTC; D gene: .; CDR3 length: 13; V gene: TRBV7-3; clone size: once; J gene: TRBJ2-5
CDR3 protein: CASRLMRNTEAF; CDR3 DNA: TGTGCCAGTAGACTAATGAGGAACACTGAAGCTTTC; D gene: .; CDR3 length: 12; V gene: TRBV19; clone size: .; J gene: TRBJ2-6
CDR3 protein: CSAWDRGVEQYF; CDR3 DNA: TGCAGTGCTTGGGACAGGGGGGTCGAGCAGTACTTC; D gene: TRBD1; CDR3 length: 12; V gene: TRBV20-1; clone size: once; J gene: TRBJ2-7